The sequence of this T cell receptor (beta chain) was determined in a study of blood T cell repertoires in COVID-19. Background on the study: From T cells, B-cell-depleted T cells, or PBMCs came the material, which was cDNA or gDNA.

This clone was picked up one time. The assay was immunoSEQ multiplex PCR, and TCRdb's table has in-frame clones only and misses some. The data hold 100,000 to 150,000 clones, with more than 75% observed a single time. The sequenced sample consisted of peripheral blood. This receptor was identified in a man in his 70s with active COVID-19.

The CDR3 sequence is CASSTRTGYSYEQYF. DNA of the CDR3: TGTGCCAGCAGTACTAGGACAGGGTATTCCTACGAGCAGTACTTC. The V call is TRBV27, the J call TRBJ2-7, with TRBD1 matching over 8 bases. J gave up 1 base and V 5 bases, and 7 bases lay outside the gene matches. This CDR3 has 15 amino acids. Germline CDR1 is MNHEY and CDR2 is SMNVEV (reference sequence).